The rows below give T cell receptor beta chains drawn from one sample of a study of blood T cells in healthy people across ages. Each CDR3 protein gets one entry after TCRdb re-called the 5' RACE reads with MiXCR. The table lists roughly 1.5 million distinct CDR3 sequences, 35% to 45% of them singletons. Sequencing input: blood. Every receptor here comes from a woman younger than 35 in good health. CDR3s include the opening cysteine and the closing phenylalanine or tryptophan. The D gene is left open where the match is weak. Clone size, where shown, is once, few, many, or a class for clones that have expanded.

d_call	v_call	j_call	clone_size	cdr3_nt	cdr3_aa
.	TRBV20-1	TRBJ2-1	.	TGCAGTGCTAGAGATCGTAGGCTAGACTACAATGAGCAGTTCTTC	CSARDRRLDYNEQFF
.	TRBV3-1	TRBJ1-1	few	TGTGCCAGCAGCCAAAGTCCTGGGGCCAGAGCTGAAGCTTTCTTT	CASSQSPGARAEAFF
TRBD1	TRBV7-8	TRBJ2-2	.	TGTGCCAGCAGCTTAGCAGGCAGGGGGAATTCCGGGGAGCTGTTTTTT	CASSLAGRGNSGELFF
.	TRBV4-2	TRBJ1-1	few	TGTGCCAGCACCCGGGGCCCTGTTCACACTGAAGCTTTCTTT	CASTRGPVHTEAFF
.	TRBV7-3	TRBJ2-1	few	TGTGCCAGCAGCTCCGTCCCCGGCTCCTACAATGAGCAGTTCTTC	CASSSVPGSYNEQFF
TRBD2	TRBV7-2	TRBJ2-1	.	TGTGCCAGCAGCTGGGCGGGGGGGCCGAGAATCAATGAGCAGTTCTTC	CASSWAGGPRINEQFF
.	TRBV5-1	TRBJ2-5	many	TGCGCCAGCAGCTTGAGAGCTCAACGGGAGACCCAGTACTTC	CASSLRAQRETQYF
.	TRBV20-1	TRBJ2-1	.	TGCAGTCCACTAGGTAGTGAGCAGTTCTTC	CSPLGSEQFF
.	TRBV27	TRBJ1-2	.	TGTGCCAGCAGTGGGACACAGGGTTTTGCTGGCTACACCTTC	CASSGTQGFAGYTF
.	TRBV15	TRBJ1-1	.	TGTGCCACCAGCAGAGTGTGGGACGGCGAAGCTTTCTTT	CATSRVWDGEAFF
.	TRBV7-9	TRBJ2-3	.	TGCGCCAGCAGCTCCGGGGTCCCGTACAGGGTACCGATCCCAGATACGCAGTATTTT	CASSSGVPYRVPIPDTQYF
.	TRBV7-2	TRBJ1-5	few	TGTGCCAGCAGCAGGCCCCATAGCAATCAGCCCCAGCATTTT	CASSRPHSNQPQHF
.	TRBV24-1	TRBJ2-1	.	TGTGCCACCAGTGTGGGACCAGGGTACAATGAGCAGTTCTTC	CATSVGPGYNEQFF
.	TRBV28	TRBJ2-1	.	TGTGCCAGCGAATCCGGGGCAGGGGCGAGCTCCTACAATGAGCAGTTCTTC	CASESGAGASSYNEQFF
TRBD1	TRBV5-6	TRBJ2-5	.	TGTGCCAGCAGCTTGGGACCACAGGGGGTAGGGGAGACCCAGTACTTC	CASSLGPQGVGETQYF
.	TRBV29-1	TRBJ2-5	few	TGCAGCGTTGAAGTTGGGGTGGTGGAGACCCAGTACTTC	CSVEVGVVETQYF
TRBD2	TRBV20-1	TRBJ2-7	.	TGCAGTGCTTGGACTAGCGGGAGGGTTAGGGACAATGAGCAGTACTTC	CSAWTSGRVRDNEQYF
.	TRBV6-1	TRBJ2-7	.	TGTGCCAGCAGTGAGGTCCGGGACCCGGTAGGCGAGCAGTACTTC	CASSEVRDPVGEQYF
.	TRBV5-4	TRBJ2-1	few	TGTGCCAGCAGTCCAGGGGAGGCGGTTACTAATGAGCAGTTCTTC	CASSPGEAVTNEQFF
.	TRBV28	TRBJ2-7	.	TGTGCCCTTCAGCCCCTAGGGGAGGCGTCCTACGAGCAGTACTTC	CALQPLGEASYEQYF
.	TRBV3-1	TRBJ2-1	.	TGTGTCAGTAGCCAAGACGCCCCGGCAAATGAGCAGTTCTTC	CVSSQDAPANEQFF
.	TRBV27	TRBJ1-5	.	TGTGCCAGCAGTCAGGCGAGGGGACTTAGCAATCAGCCCCAGCATTTT	CASSQARGLSNQPQHF
.	TRBV6-5	TRBJ1-5	.	TGTGCCAGCAGTTACTCGATGGGGGAGGGTCAGCCCCAGCATTTT	CASSYSMGEGQPQHF
TRBD2	TRBV27	TRBJ2-3	few	TGTGCCAGCAGTCTCTACCTAGCGGGACGTCCAGATACGCAGTATTTT	CASSLYLAGRPDTQYF
.	TRBV29-1	TRBJ2-7	few	TGCAGCGTTGTATCAGGGGATGGAACCTACGAGCAGTACTTC	CSVVSGDGTYEQYF
TRBD1	TRBV7-2	TRBJ1-2	few	TGTGCCAGCAGACAAAGCAGGGGGCTGGCTAACTATGGCTACACCTTC	CASRQSRGLANYGYTF
.	TRBV7-2	TRBJ2-7	few	TGTGCCAGCAGCTTAGTCATCCAGGGGTACGAGCAGTACTTC	CASSLVIQGYEQYF
.	TRBV2	TRBJ2-3	.	TGTGCCAGCAGTGGGGCGACCTCCTTCGGGGATACGCAGTATTTT	CASSGATSFGDTQYF
.	TRBV5-1	TRBJ2-7	few	TGCGCCAGCAGCTTGGAGCCGAATACCTACGAGCAGTACTTC	CASSLEPNTYEQYF
.	TRBV20-1	TRBJ1-2	few	TGCAGTGCTAGTAATATGGCAGCAACTTACACCTTC	CSASNMAATYTF
TRBD2	TRBV29-1	TRBJ2-1	.	TGCAGCGTTGGTCTACCAGCGGGAGTCGGTGAGCAGTTCTTC	CSVGLPAGVGEQFF
TRBD1	TRBV27	TRBJ2-1	.	TGTGCCAGCAGCCTCCAAGTGGCGAGACAGGGTACCTACGAGCAGTTCTTC	CASSLQVARQGTYEQFF
.	TRBV18	TRBJ2-5	.	TGTGCCAGCTCACCCCGATCTCCCCTGGGAGAGACCCAGTACTTC	CASSPRSPLGETQYF
.	TRBV7-2	TRBJ1-1	.	TGTGCCAGCAGCCCAAGGACCCCAATGGGCACTGAAGCTTTCTTT	CASSPRTPMGTEAFF
.	TRBV5-6	TRBJ1-2	.	TGTGCCAGCAGCTTGGTAGTATTGGGTGCGAATGGCTACACCTTC	CASSLVVLGANGYTF
.	TRBV20-1	TRBJ2-7	many	TGCAGTGCCCCAGGGGAAACTTACGAGCAGTACTTC	CSAPGETYEQYF
TRBD1	TRBV20-1	TRBJ2-7	few	TGCAGTGCTAGTCGTAAGGGACAGGGGCCCAACGAGCAGTACTTC	CSASRKGQGPNEQYF
TRBD2	TRBV6-5	TRBJ2-7	few	TGTGCCAATTCGGGACTAGCGGGATGCGAGCAGTACTTC	CANSGLAGCEQYF
.	TRBV12-3/TRBV12-4	TRBJ1-5	many	TGTGCCAGCAGCGCCACCGGGTCCTCCTTCAATCAGCCCCAGCATTTT	CASSATGSSFNQPQHF
TRBD2	TRBV5-1	TRBJ2-3	few	TGCGCCAGCAGGACCGGGACTAGCGGGAGGTATGGCACAGATACGCAGTATTTT	CASRTGTSGRYGTDTQYF
.	TRBV21-1	TRBJ2-3	few	TGTGCCAGCAGCGCTCCGCGGGAGGGCCAAGATACGCAGTATTTT	CASSAPREGQDTQYF
.	TRBV20-1	TRBJ2-1	.	TGCAGTGCTAGAGTCCCATCCGGGCGCTCCTACAATGAGCAGTTCTTC	CSARVPSGRSYNEQFF
TRBD1	TRBV28	TRBJ1-5	.	TGTGCCAGCCAAGACAGGGGGAGCAATCAGCCCCAGCATTTT	CASQDRGSNQPQHF
.	TRBV6-2/TRBV6-3	TRBJ1-6	few	TGTGCCAGCAGCCAAAACCCGGGACAAGGTTCACCCCTCCACTTT	CASSQNPGQGSPLHF
.	TRBV4-1	TRBJ1-1	few	TGCGCCAGCAGCCAAGAAGGACAGAACTTAGCGTGGTACACTGAAGCTTTCTTT	CASSQEGQNLAWYTEAFF
.	TRBV10-3	TRBJ2-1	.	TGTGCCATCCAGGATCCCCTATACAATGAGCAGTTCTTC	CAIQDPLYNEQFF
.	TRBV7-2	TRBJ2-7	.	TGTGCCAGCAGGTCGACAGGACGTTTCGAGCAGTACTTC	CASRSTGRFEQYF